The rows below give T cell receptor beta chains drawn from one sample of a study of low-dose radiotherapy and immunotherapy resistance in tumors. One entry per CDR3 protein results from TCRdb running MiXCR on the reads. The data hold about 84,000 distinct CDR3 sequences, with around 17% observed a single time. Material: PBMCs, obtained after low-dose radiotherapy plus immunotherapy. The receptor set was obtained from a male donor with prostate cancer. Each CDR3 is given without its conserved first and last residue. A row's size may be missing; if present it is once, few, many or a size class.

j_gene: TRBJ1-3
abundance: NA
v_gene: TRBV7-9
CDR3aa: ASSQQNTIY

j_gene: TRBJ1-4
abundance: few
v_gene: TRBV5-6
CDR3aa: ASSFDRGDEKLF

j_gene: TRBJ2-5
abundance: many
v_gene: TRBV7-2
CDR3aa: ASSLVGAGSQETQY

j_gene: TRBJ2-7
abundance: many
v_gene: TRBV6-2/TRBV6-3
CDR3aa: ASSYALAGGLNYEQY

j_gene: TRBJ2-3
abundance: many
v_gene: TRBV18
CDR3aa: ASSPATGSDTQY

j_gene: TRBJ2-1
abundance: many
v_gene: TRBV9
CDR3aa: ASSVVLAAGRNEQF

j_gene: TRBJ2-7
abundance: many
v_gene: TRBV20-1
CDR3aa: SARDLAGAPYGQY

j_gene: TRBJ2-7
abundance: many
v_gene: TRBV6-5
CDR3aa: ASSSQGRRGEQY

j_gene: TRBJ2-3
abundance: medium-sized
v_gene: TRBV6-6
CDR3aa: ASRARDTQY

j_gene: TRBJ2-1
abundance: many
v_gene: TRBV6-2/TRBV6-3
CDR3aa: ASSFGGQGRNEQF

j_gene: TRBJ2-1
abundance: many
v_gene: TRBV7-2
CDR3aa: ASSLSDFNEQF

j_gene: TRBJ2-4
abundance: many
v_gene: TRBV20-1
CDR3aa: SASTGTREGNIQY

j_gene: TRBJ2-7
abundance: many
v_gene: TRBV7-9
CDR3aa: ASSLASGTAEGQY

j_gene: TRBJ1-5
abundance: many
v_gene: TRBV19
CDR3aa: APGPPSEGGNQPQH

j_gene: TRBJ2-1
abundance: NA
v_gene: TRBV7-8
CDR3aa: ASSPLAVNSYNEQF

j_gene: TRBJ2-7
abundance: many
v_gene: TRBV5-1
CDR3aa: ASSPGQVSSYEQY

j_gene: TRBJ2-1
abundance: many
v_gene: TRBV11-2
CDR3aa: ASSPPLAGPSSYNEQF